The following is a TCR beta chain sequence with its context. These data originate in a study of T-cell memory formation after mild COVID-19. With 3 bases removed from V and 4 bases from J, the gap between germline ends came to 12 bases. This CDR3 is built from 14 residues. Germline V gene sequence: CDR1 ENHRY, CDR2 SYGVKD. Libraries for TCRalpha and TCRbeta carried sample barcodes and unique molecular identifiers via 5'RACE. TCRdb reprocessed the 5' RACE reads with MiXCR, giving one entry per CDR3 protein. Among roughly 200,000 distinct CDR3 sequences, 9% to 10% were seen once, and the ten largest hold around 3.3%.

This receptor was obtained from a man in his late teens or twenties who had mild COVID-19 (a few samples of this study predate the infection). Cell type and time point are not known. Sequenced sample: PBMCs or a T cell subset sorted from them (not recorded which). V usage is TRBV10-3 and J usage is TRBJ1-2; D not resolved. CDR3 protein: CAISEMQETYGYTF. The CDR3 DNA sequence: TGTGCCATCAGTGAAATGCAGGAAACCTATGGCTACACCTTC.